This T cell receptor beta chain originates from a study of T cells in Graves' hyperthyroidism and ophthalmopathy. As to this clonotype: What it recognizes is unknown.

Study observations and caveats: Ophthalmopathy and stable hyperthyroidism were separated by a 13 V-J model. Also found in blood were most expanded thyroid clonotypes above 0.001.

CDR1 LNHDA and CDR2 SQIVND come from the germline V gene (reference sequence). The CDR3 length is 14 residues. Trimming stripped 5 bases from V and 6 bases from J, with 17 bases between. RNA transcripts gave rise to amplified TCR beta CDR3 regions. HTBI primers were employed in a first-round RT-PCR of the TCR CDR3. TCRdb reprocessed the multiplex PCR reads via MiXCR and lists one record per CDR3 protein. The table shows approximately 700,000 distinct CDR3 sequences, with around 15% occurring only once. Sample: blood. The rearrangement uses TRBV19 and TRBJ2-7; D possibly matches TRBD1 or TRBD2 (6 bases each). The receptor was derived from a man between 18 and 29 years old with Graves' hyperthyroidism. The CDR3 DNA follows: TGTGCCAGTAGTCCCGGAGGGGGGATACTCGAGCAGTACTTC. Protein product: CASSPGGGILEQYF.